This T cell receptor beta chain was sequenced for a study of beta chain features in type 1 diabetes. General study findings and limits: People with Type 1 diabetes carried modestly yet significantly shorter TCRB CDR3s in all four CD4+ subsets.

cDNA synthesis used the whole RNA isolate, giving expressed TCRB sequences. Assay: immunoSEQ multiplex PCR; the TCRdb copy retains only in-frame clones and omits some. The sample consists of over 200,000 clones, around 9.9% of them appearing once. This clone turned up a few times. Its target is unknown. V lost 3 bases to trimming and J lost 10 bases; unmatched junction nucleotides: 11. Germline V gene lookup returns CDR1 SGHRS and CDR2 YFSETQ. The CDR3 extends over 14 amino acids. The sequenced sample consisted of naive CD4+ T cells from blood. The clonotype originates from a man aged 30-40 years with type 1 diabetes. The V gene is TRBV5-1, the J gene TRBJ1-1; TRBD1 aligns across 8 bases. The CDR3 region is CASSYAGTGPPAFF. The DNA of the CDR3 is TGCGCCAGCAGCTACGCGGGGACAGGCCCTCCAGCTTTCTTT.